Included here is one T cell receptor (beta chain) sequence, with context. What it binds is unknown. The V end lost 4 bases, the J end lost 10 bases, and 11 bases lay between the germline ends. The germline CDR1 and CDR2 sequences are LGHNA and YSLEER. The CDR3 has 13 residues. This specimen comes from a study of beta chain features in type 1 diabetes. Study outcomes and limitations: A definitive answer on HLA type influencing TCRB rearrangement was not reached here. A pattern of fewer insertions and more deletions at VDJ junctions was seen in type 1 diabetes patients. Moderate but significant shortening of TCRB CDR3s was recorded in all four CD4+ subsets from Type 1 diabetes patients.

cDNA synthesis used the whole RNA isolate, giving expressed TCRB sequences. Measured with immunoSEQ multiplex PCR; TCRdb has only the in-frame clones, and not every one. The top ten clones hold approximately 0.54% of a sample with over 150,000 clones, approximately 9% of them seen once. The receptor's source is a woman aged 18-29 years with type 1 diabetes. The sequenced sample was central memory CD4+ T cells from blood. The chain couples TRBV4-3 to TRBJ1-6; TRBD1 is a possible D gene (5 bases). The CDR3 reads CASSRQQESPLHF. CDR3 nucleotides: TGCGCCAGCAGCCGGCAACAGGAATCACCCCTCCACTTT.